Following are 5 T cell receptor beta chains from one sample sequenced in a study of beta chain features in type 1 diabetes. Sequenced material consisted of expressed TCRB transcripts (all of the isolated RNA was reverse transcribed). Repertoires were generated with immunoSEQ multiplex PCR, while TCRdb's copy carries only in-frame clones and drops some. There are fewer than 500,000 clones in the sample; about 15% occur only once, and about 0.034% lies in the top ten. Input material: naive CD4+ T cells from blood. The receptors derive from a young man in good health.

The chain links TRBV4-1 to TRBJ2-1, with D possibly matching TRBD2 (7 bases). Germline values: CDR1 MGHRA, CDR2 YSYEKL. Trimming pared 4 bases from V and 4 bases from J, leaving 17 bases between. The CDR3 loop spans 16 amino acids. CDR3 coding DNA: TGCGCCAGCAGCCGTCTCCCGGGGGGCCGATACAATGAGCAGTTCTTC. The encoded protein is CASSRLPGGRYNEQFF.

This rearrangement joins TRBV5-1 to TRBJ2-1; 8 positions match TRBD2. The V and J ends lost 0 bases and 5 bases, in that order; junction bases with no gene match: 7. Germline-derived CDR1 and CDR2 are SGHRS and YFSETQ. The CDR3 consists of 16 residues. CDR3 in amino acids: CASSLAKTSVDNEQFF. Here the CDR3 DNA reads TGCGCCAGCAGCTTGGCAAAGACTAGCGTCGACAATGAGCAGTTCTTC.

V gene TRBV9 combines with J gene TRBJ2-2; a weak D match, TRBD2 (5 bases). V gave up 3 bases and J gave up 5 bases, with 8 bases separating them. Germline CDR1 SGDLS, CDR2 YYNGEE. The CDR3 is 13 amino acids. Here the CDR3 reads CASSGGKTGELFF. In DNA form, the CDR3 reads TGTGCCAGCAGCGGAGGGAAAACCGGGGAGCTGTTTTTT.

The sample holds a few counts of this clone. CDR3 bases: TGCGCCAGCAGTCGCGAGGGAATAGGTGAAGCTTTCTTT. Amino acid sequence: CASSREGIGEAFF. This rearrangement joins TRBV5-1 to TRBJ1-1; D not certain. The ends were cut back, 5 bases at V and 7 bases at J, with 15 bases in the middle. Germline loops: CDR1 SGHRS, CDR2 YFSETQ. The length of the CDR3 is 13 residues.

Only a few counts were recorded for this clone. The CDR3 is CASSLLAASTDTQYF. The CDR3 DNA follows: TGTGCCAGCAGCTTACTAGCGGCTAGCACAGATACGCAGTATTTT. The rearrangement links TRBV7-3 to TRBJ2-3, with TRBD2 matching over 7 bases. The CDR3 loop spans 15 amino acids. Germline CDR1 SGHTA, CDR2 FQGTGA. The junction had 2 bases not matched to a gene; V was cut back by 2 bases and J by 0 bases.